This T cell receptor beta chain was found in a study of healthy donors' naive CD4 and CD8 T cells. Each TCR library used approximately 500 ng of total RNA and a linear amplification protocol. MiXCR, applied by TCRdb to the reads, yields one record per CDR3 protein. The data contain 180,000 or so distinct CDR3 sequences, 74% of them seen just once; the ten biggest clones take up 2% to 2.5%. Trimming left V 0 bases short and J 2 bases short, with 13 bases between. CDR1 and CDR2 from the germline V gene are SGHDN and FVKESK. This CDR3 is 16 amino acids long. Naive CD4+ cells were sorted as CD4+CD8-CD45RO-CD45RA+; naive CD8+ as CD8+CD4-CD45RA+CD27bright.

Sequenced input: naive CD4+ and CD8+ T cells sorted from blood, pooled from several donors. This TCR was recovered from a pool of human donors in good health; the sample pools cells from several healthy donors. This chain joins TRBV14 and TRBJ1-2; D is uncertain. The DNA for the CDR3 is TGTGCCAGCAGCCAAGATCGAAGGAAGTCCAACTATGGCTACACCTTC. Amino acids: CASSQDRRKSNYGYTF.